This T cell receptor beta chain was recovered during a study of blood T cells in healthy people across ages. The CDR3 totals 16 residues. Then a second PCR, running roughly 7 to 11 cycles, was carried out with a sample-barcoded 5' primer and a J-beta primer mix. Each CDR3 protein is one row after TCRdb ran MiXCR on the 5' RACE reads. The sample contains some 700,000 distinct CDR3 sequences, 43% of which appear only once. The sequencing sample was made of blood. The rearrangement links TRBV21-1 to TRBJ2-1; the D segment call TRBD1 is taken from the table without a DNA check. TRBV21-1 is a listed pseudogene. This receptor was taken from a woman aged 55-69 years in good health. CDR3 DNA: TGTGCCAGCAGCGCCAGCCGGGGGGAATCAGACAATGAGCGGTTCTTC. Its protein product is CASSASRGESDNERFF.